Listed here are 28 T cell receptor beta chains from one sample, sequenced in a study of cytomegalovirus exposure and HLA in healthy donors. PCR primers comprised 60 Vbeta and 13 Jbeta primers. Measured with immunoSEQ multiplex PCR; TCRdb has only the in-frame clones, and not every one. The sample carries approximately 140,000 clones, 60% to 70% recorded once. The material sequenced was PBMCs. The receptor source for this set is a woman aged 55-69 years in good health and CMV-seropositive.

The chain combines TRBV5-1 with TRBJ2-6; D is unclear. Germline V lookup: CDR1 SGHRS, CDR2 YFSETQ. Trimming took off 5 bases at V and 2 bases at J, with 8 bases between the two ends. The CDR3 has 14 amino acids. CDR3 protein: CASSGQAGANVLTF. The CDR3 bases are TGCGCCAGCAGTGGGCAGGCTGGGGCCAACGTCCTGACTTTC.

In this sample, this clone turned up a few times. The CDR3 loop reads CASSDLDVGSGTGPYEQYF. The CDR3 nucleotides read TGTGCCAGCAGTGACCTCGATGTGGGGTCCGGGACAGGGCCCTACGAGCAGTACTTC. This chain uses TRBV28 with TRBJ2-7, with 9 nucleotides matching TRBD1. The CDR3 spans 19 residues. CDR1 is MDHEN and CDR2 is SYDVKM in the germline V gene. Trimming cost V 5 bases and J 2 bases; bases outside gene matches: 19.

As for this clone: The sample carries other DNA sequences with the same CDR3. V and J are TRBV5-4 and TRBJ2-1; 8 bases align to TRBD2. Germline V gene lookup returns CDR1 SGHNT and CDR2 YYREEE (reference sequence). V lost 4 bases to trimming and J lost 6 bases; unmatched junction nucleotides: 9. The CDR3 has 15 amino acids. The CDR3 loop is CASSLSGGRGNEQFF. The CDR3 DNA reads as TGTGCCAGCAGCCTTTCGGGAGGGCGGGGCAATGAGCAGTTCTTC.

A few counts support this clone. The chain has TRBV6-5 and TRBJ1-5, with 7 bases identical to TRBD1. Per the germline V gene, CDR1 is MNHEY and CDR2 is SVGAGI. The ends lost 6 bases at V and 2 bases at J; junction bases unmatched: 7. The CDR3 has 15 amino acids. In DNA form, the CDR3 reads TGTGCCAGCAGACCTACAGGGGCTGGCAATCAGCCCCAGCATTTT. Protein product: CASRPTGAGNQPQHF.

Comments on this clone: The same CDR3 is also encoded by other DNA sequences in this sample. The V gene is TRBV4-2, the J gene TRBJ2-7; D gene unclear. The germline V and J ends were trimmed by 0 bases and 1 base, with 22 bases remaining between them. The CDR3 runs to 19 residues. The V gene's germline CDR1 is LGHNA and CDR2 YNFKEQ. The CDR3 DNA sequence: TGTGCCAGCAGCCAAGATCCGGTTCTCGGAGCCCGAAGATCCTACGAGCAGTACTTC. Its translation is CASSQDPVLGARRSYEQYF.

Here the CDR3 reads CASSLIQDHEAFF. The CDR3 DNA sequence: TGTGCCAGCAGTTTAATCCAGGATCACGAAGCTTTCTTT. The chain is built from TRBV28 and TRBJ1-1; no clear D gene. CDR1 MDHEN and CDR2 SYDVKM come from the germline V gene. The V end was cut by 2 bases, the J end by 8 bases, with 12 bases between. The CDR3 runs 13 residues.

This clone appeared once. This chain uses TRBV12-5 with TRBJ2-1; D might be TRBD1 (5 bases). Germline CDR1 and CDR2: LGHNT and FRNRAP. The germline V and J ends were trimmed by 9 bases and 1 base, with 10 bases remaining between them. This CDR3 contains 13 residues. The CDR3 sequence: CASQGESYNEQFF. In DNA form, the CDR3 reads TGTGCTAGCCAGGGCGAATCCTACAATGAGCAGTTCTTC.

The chain joins TRBV9 to TRBJ1-5; a weak D match, TRBD1 (6 bases). CDR3 length: 15 amino acids. The germline gives CDR1 SGDLS, CDR2 YYNGEE. V gave up 4 bases and J gave up 8 bases, with 19 bases separating them. The CDR3 sequence: CASSTSGGRGEPQHF. The CDR3 region has the DNA TGTGCCAGCAGCACGAGCGGGGGCAGGGGAGAGCCCCAGCATTTT.

The chain carries TRBV19 and TRBJ1-5; 8 positions match TRBD1. With V trimmed by 1 base and J by 4 bases, 3 bases remained unmatched. The CDR3 has 15 residues. The germline gives CDR1 LNHDA, CDR2 SQIVND (reference sequence). The DNA for the CDR3 is TGTGCCAGTAGTATAGGTAGACAGGGGAATCAGCCCCAGCATTTT. The encoded protein is CASSIGRQGNQPQHF.

Regarding this clone: At the DNA level, this CDR3 is encoded by other sequences in the same sample as well. The chain links TRBV19 to TRBJ1-5, with 8 bases aligning to TRBD1. V was clipped by 5 bases and J by 4 bases; unmatched bases: 4. CDR1 LNHDA and CDR2 SQIVND come from the germline V gene (reference sequence). The CDR3 totals 14 residues. CDR3 protein: CASSSDRVNQPQHF. The CDR3 DNA reads as TGTGCCAGTAGTTCGGACAGGGTTAATCAGCCCCAGCATTTT.

This chain uses TRBV28 with TRBJ2-3; the match to TRBD2 covers 11 bases. The CDR3 sequence is 16 residues long. V was pared by 3 bases and J by 3 bases, with 5 bases of the junction left unmatched. CDR1 is MDHEN and CDR2 is SYDVKM in the germline V gene. The CDR3 loop is CASSLTSGIGTDTQYF. In DNA, the CDR3 is TGTGCCAGCAGTTTGACTAGCGGGATAGGGACAGATACGCAGTATTTT.

This clone was seen only a few times. V is TRBV27 and J is TRBJ1-5; TRBD1 agrees at 8 bases. The CDR3 runs 15 residues. With V trimmed by 1 base and J by 7 bases, 6 bases remained unmatched. CDR1 and CDR2 from the germline V gene are MNHEY and SMNVEV (reference sequence). The CDR3 region is CASSLLTQGGQPQHF. Here the CDR3 DNA reads TGTGCCAGCAGTTTATTGACACAGGGGGGACAGCCCCAGCATTTT.

The chain uses TRBV28 and TRBJ1-2; 7 bases fit TRBD1. The CDR3 runs to 14 residues. Losses at the gene ends were 7 bases for V and 1 base for J; bases not matched to a gene: 6. From germline, CDR1 is MDHEN and CDR2 SYDVKM. For the CDR3, the DNA is TGTGCCAGCACCCCGACAGGGATTAACTATGGCTACACCTTC. This sequence encodes CASTPTGINYGYTF.

This clone was detected only a few times. The V call is TRBV7-9, the J call TRBJ1-1; the match to TRBD1 covers 9 bases. The ends lost 6 bases at V and 11 bases at J; junction bases unmatched: 10. Germline V gene lookup returns CDR1 SEHNR and CDR2 FQNEAQ (reference sequence). CDR3 length: 13 residues. This chain's CDR3 is CASRLQGAYCAFF. Written as DNA, the CDR3 is TGTGCCAGCAGGTTACAGGGGGCCTATTGCGCTTTCTTT.

The sample holds a few counts of this clone. The rearrangement uses TRBV7-8 and TRBJ2-2, with 8 nucleotides matching TRBD1. Losses at the gene ends were 3 bases for V and 5 bases for J; bases not matched to a gene: 5. CDR3 length: 15 amino acids. Per the germline V gene, CDR1 is SGHVS and CDR2 is FQNEAQ. CDR3 DNA: TGTGCCAGCAGCTTGACAGGGGCTAAAACCGGGGAGCTGTTTTTT. Its protein is CASSLTGAKTGELFF. Drawing the rest from reference TRBV7-8 and TRBJ2-2, the complete variable domain is GAGVSQSPRYKVAKRGQDVALRCDPISGHVSLFWYQQALGQGPEFLTYFQNEAQLDKSGLPSDRFFAERPEGSVSTLKIQRTQQEDSAVYLCASSLTGAKTGELFFGEGSRLTVL.

The gene calls are TRBV18 and TRBJ2-3; 8 bases agree with TRBD2. Germline CDR1 is KGHSH and CDR2 is LQKENI. After removal of 0 bases from V and 1 base from J, the junction contained 3 bases not matched to a gene. The CDR3 runs to 16 residues. DNA of the CDR3: TGTGCCAGCTCACCACCTGGGCGGGAGGGCACAGATACGCAGTATTTT. It yields the protein CASSPPGREGTDTQYF.

The V call is TRBV7-2, the J call TRBJ2-1, with 10 bases that match TRBD2. V trimming: 1 base; J trimming: 10 bases; junction bases outside the gene matches: 10. CDR3 length: 16 amino acids. CDR1 and CDR2 (germline): SGHTA, FQGNSA. CDR3 coding DNA: TGTGCCAGCAGCTTAGTTTGGGCTAGCGGGAGCCTGGAGCAGTTCTTC. It specifies CASSLVWASGSLEQFF.

CDR3 loop: CASGFDGLAGGNEQFF. The CDR3 DNA reads as TGTGCTAGTGGTTTTGATGGACTAGCGGGAGGTAATGAGCAGTTCTTC. This sequence joins TRBV12-5 and TRBJ2-1; 14 nucleotides align to TRBD2. There are 16 residues in the CDR3. Germline V gene lookup returns CDR1 LGHNT and CDR2 FRNRAP. The trim removed 3 bases at V and 7 bases at J, leaving 5 bases unmatched.

The chain combines TRBV6-6 with TRBJ2-7; 10 bases are a match to TRBD1. Germline CDR1 reads MNHNY; CDR2 reads SVGAGI (reference sequence). Germline trimming cut 7 bases from V and 3 bases from J; bases unmatched to any gene: 6. The CDR3 has 14 residues. CDR3 residues: CASNEDRGFYEQYF. As DNA, the CDR3 is TGTGCCAGCAACGAGGACAGGGGGTTCTACGAGCAGTACTTC.

The chain is built from TRBV5-6 and TRBJ2-1, with TRBD2 as a possible D gene (6 bases). Germline lookup yields CDR1 SGHDT and CDR2 YYEEEE. With 0 bases removed from V and 8 bases from J, the gap between germline ends came to 15 bases. CDR3 length: 15 residues. CDR3 nucleotide sequence: TGTGCCAGCAGCTTGGCCATCGGGGGTCGGTATGAGCAGTTCTTC. Its protein product is CASSLAIGGRYEQFF.

The J gene is TRBJ2-7, the V gene TRBV29-1, with no clear D. Germline V CDR1 and CDR2: SQVTM, ANQGSEA. The CDR3 is 12 residues long. Here the CDR3 DNA reads TGCTCCTTCCCTAATTCCCCCTACGAGCAGTACTTC. Translation: CSFPNSPYEQYF.

The rearrangement links TRBV6-1 to TRBJ2-1; TRBD2 matches at 14 bases. The germline V gene encodes CDR1 MNHNS and CDR2 SASEGT. V was clipped by 8 bases and J by 6 bases; unmatched bases: 0. The CDR3 has 13 residues. The CDR3 DNA is TGTGCCAGCGGACTAGCGGGAGGCAATGAGCAGTTCTTC. Its translation is CASGLAGGNEQFF.

The V and J genes are TRBV6-5 and TRBJ1-6, with D perhaps TRBD1 (6 bases). CDR3 size: 14 residues. From germline, CDR1 is MNHEY and CDR2 SVGAGI. Trimming pared 5 bases from V and 5 bases from J, leaving 10 bases between. The CDR3 sequence: CASSVTGDNSPLHF. CDR3 coding DNA: TGTGCCAGCAGTGTGACAGGTGATAATTCACCCCTCCACTTT.

The genes are TRBV7-2 and TRBJ1-5; 10 bases line up with TRBD1. This CDR3 spans 16 amino acids. V lost 4 bases to trimming and J lost 2 bases; unmatched junction nucleotides: 5. Germline V gives CDR1 SGHTA, CDR2 FQGNSA. CDR3: CASSSLDRGGNQPQHF. CDR3 nucleotide sequence: TGTGCCAGCAGCTCCCTGGACAGGGGGGGCAATCAGCCCCAGCATTTT.

V is TRBV2 and J is TRBJ2-6, with a tentative D call TRBD1 (6 bases). Germline assignment: CDR1 SNHLY and CDR2 FYNNEI. With 6 bases removed from V and 4 bases from J, the gap between germline ends came to 16 bases. The CDR3 totals 16 residues. The CDR3 bases are TGTGCCAGCAGGAAGGGGAAGGGGACAGGGGCCAACGTCCTGACTTTC. Its protein is CASRKGKGTGANVLTF.

The chain recombines TRBV6-4 with TRBJ1-1; D ambiguous. The V gene's germline CDR1 is MRHNA and CDR2 SNTAGT. The CDR3 contains 13 residues. Trimming took 5 bases from V and 2 from J, leaving 9 bases between them. The CDR3 DNA is TGTGCCAGCAGTACAGAAATAAACACTGAAGCTTTCTTT. Its translation: CASSTEINTEAFF.

The gene calls are TRBV5-6 and TRBJ1-2; the match to TRBD1 covers 12 bases. The V segment lost 3 bases and the J segment 2 bases; nucleotides outside the gene matches: 2. The CDR3 totals 15 residues. Germline V gene data show CDR1 as SGHDT and CDR2 as YYEEEE. The CDR3 protein is CASSSGTGGNYGYTF. The DNA for the CDR3 is TGTGCCAGCAGCTCCGGGACAGGGGGCAACTATGGCTACACCTTC.

This clone was observed a few times. V and J are TRBV29-1 and TRBJ2-1, with D perhaps TRBD2 (6 bases). The V gene's germline CDR1 is SQVTM and CDR2 ANQGSEA. The CDR3 has 13 amino acids. V lost 4 bases to trimming and J lost 3 bases, with 10 bases between them. The CDR3 spells CSVGSSDYNEQFF. In DNA form, the CDR3 reads TGCAGCGTTGGTTCTAGCGACTACAATGAGCAGTTCTTC.